This TCR beta chain was profiled in a study of CD8+ T cells in alopecia areata. Study as a whole: Once tofacitinib had been taken for 6 to 18 months, 6 months off drug followed.

PBMCs served as the source from which CD4+ and CD8+ T cells were sorted. Extracted RNA was reverse transcribed, and the resulting cDNA served as sequencing template. Sequencing used immunoSEQ multiplex PCR; TCRdb keeps in-frame clones, though not all of them. The sample records 130,000 to 150,000 clones, 87% being singletons. This CDR3 comprises 18 residues. V gave up 5 bases and J gave up 2 bases; unmatched junction bases: 12. CDR1 and CDR2 (germline): SGHVS, FQNEAQ. The chain carries TRBV7-8 and TRBJ2-7; 13 bases are a match to TRBD2. The sample was CD8+ T cells sorted from blood, taken at week 0. The sequence was collected from a human donor with alopecia areata. The CDR3 here is CASSPPGLAGPPPYEQYF. The CDR3 nucleotides are TGTGCCAGCAGCCCCCCGGGACTAGCGGGACCTCCCCCCTACGAGCAGTACTTC.